The 9 T cell receptor beta chains below come from one sample, sequenced in a study of control samples from healthy donors and cancer patients (dated by TCRdb to about 2020). Libraries came from the immunoSEQ multiplex PCR assay. Not all clones reach the TCRdb copy of this immuneACCESS table, which keeps in-frame sequences only. Checked studies attribute under half of the gap to unresolved V genes and leave the rest unexplained. This sample gives about 140,000 clones in total; roughly 89% of them show up just once. The ten largest clones take up 7.1% of the sample. The sample was blood. The receptors shown here come from a man younger than 30 in good health.

The chain combines TRBV9 with TRBJ1-2; the D gene is possibly TRBD1 (5 bases). This CDR3 region has 14 residues. Trimming left V 0 bases short and J 7 bases short, with 13 bases between. The germline V gene encodes CDR1 SGDLS and CDR2 YYNGEE. The CDR3 spells CASSVAGQGGGYTF. CDR3 bases: TGTGCCAGCAGCGTAGCGGGGCAGGGAGGTGGCTACACCTTC.

This chain links TRBV7-9 with TRBJ2-3, with TRBD1 matching over 9 bases. This CDR3 has 15 amino acids. Germline V lookup: CDR1 SEHNR, CDR2 FQNEAQ (reference sequence). V was clipped by 7 bases and J by 2 bases; unmatched bases: 7. CDR3 DNA: TGTGCCAGCACCTTGGGGACAGGGAACACAGATACGCAGTATTTT. It yields the protein CASTLGTGNTDTQYF.

The V gene is TRBV5-1, the J gene TRBJ1-2, with TRBD1 identical over 8 bases. This CDR3 is built from 13 residues. Trimming cost V 5 bases and J 4 bases; bases outside gene matches: 4. The V gene's germline CDR1 is SGHRS and CDR2 YFSETQ. DNA for the CDR3: TGCGCCAGCAGTTTCACAGGGGGCTATGGCTACACCTTC. Translation gives CASSFTGGYGYTF.

The rearrangement links TRBV3-1 (or the pseudogene TRBV3-2) to TRBJ1-2; D uncertain. V lost 1 base to trimming and J lost 2 bases, with 5 bases between them. Germline V gene sequence: CDR1 LGHDT, CDR2 YNNKEL (reference sequence). The CDR3 spans 13 residues. The CDR3 sequence is CASSQGGNYGYTF. CDR3 coding DNA: TGTGCCAGCAGCCAAGGAGGGAACTATGGCTACACCTTC.

This clone appeared a few times. Other DNA sequences within the sample encode an identical CDR3. The chain combines TRBV10-3 with TRBJ2-3; D is undetermined. The germline V gene has CDR1 ENHRY and CDR2 SYGVKD. V was shortened by 2 bases and J by 2 bases, with 8 bases between the two germline ends. The CDR3 runs 14 residues. CDR3 sequence (DNA): TGTGCCATCAGTGAGCCTTCTACCACAGATACGCAGTATTTT. This encodes CAISEPSTTDTQYF.

As DNA, the CDR3 is TGTGCCAGTGGACTAACGAATGAAAAACTGTTTTTT. This translates into CASGLTNEKLFF. The gene calls are TRBV19 and TRBJ1-4; D gene uncertain. CDR3 length: 12 amino acids. V was cut by 8 bases and J by 5 bases, with 9 bases left in between. Per the germline V gene, CDR1 is LNHDA and CDR2 is SQIVND (reference sequence). Using reference TRBV19 and TRBJ1-4 for the parts outside the CDR3, the full variable domain is DGGITQSPKYLFRKEGQNVTLSCEQNLNHDAMYWYRQDPGQGLRLIYYSQIVNDFQKGDIAEGYSVSREKKESFPLTVTSAQKNPTAFYLCASGLTNEKLFFGSGTQLSVL.

The V and J genes are TRBV9 and TRBJ1-5, with D possibly TRBD1 on 6 matching bases. The V end was cut by 4 bases, the J end by 9 bases, with 17 bases between. Germline V gene sequence: CDR1 SGDLS, CDR2 YYNGEE. The CDR3 spans 14 residues. The CDR3 nucleotides read TGTGCCAGCAGCCAGGGGCAGGGCCTAGGGCCCCAGCATTTT. Its protein product is CASSQGQGLGPQHF.

J is TRBJ1-5 and V is TRBV19; 8 bases are shared with TRBD1. The CDR3 consists of 14 residues. Germline CDR1 LNHDA, CDR2 SQIVND (reference sequence). The V segment lost 5 bases and the J segment 8 bases; nucleotides outside the gene matches: 8. CDR3 nucleotides: TGTGCCAGTAGTGTGGACAGGGCCGGGAAGCCCCAGCATTTT. This translates into CASSVDRAGKPQHF.

The V call is TRBV4-2, the J call TRBJ2-2, with D tentatively TRBD1 or TRBD2 (5 bases each). Germline CDR1 is LGHNA and CDR2 is YNFKEQ. V dropped 1 base and J dropped 9 bases, with 18 bases sitting between them. The CDR3 runs 16 residues. This chain's CDR3 is CASSQADTSAARELFF. The DNA for the CDR3 is TGTGCCAGCAGCCAAGCGGACACTAGTGCGGCGAGGGAGCTGTTTTTT.